This T cell receptor (beta chain) was captured by sequencing in a study of CD4 T cells in relation to SARS-CoV-2 and coronaviruses (dated by TCRdb to 2020 to 2022). Describing the broader study: In the ViraFEST assay, PBMCs were grown with antigen for around ten days, and TCR beta CDR3s were then sequenced to identify antigen-specific clonal expansions. Of the 12 convalescent patients, 8 were male and 4 were female, and two of the subjects were Hispanic. For other donors in the study, expansion assays were sequenced with a different, Illumina-based TCR-beta assay. Using patient-derived lymphoblastoid cell lines, the shared crossreactive spike epitopes were mapped to their HLA restriction. Across all 12 patients in the convalescent cohort, the median age was 38.5 years, with a range of roughly 20 to 75 years. Memory CD4+ T cell crossreactivity between SARS-CoV-2 and common cold coronavirus spike proteins was assessed at the TCR clonotype level in the study. The Adaptive Biotechnologies TCR-sequencing kit was used to sequence samples from three pre-COVID donors and the naive versus memory experiments, while other data came from Illumina-based sequencing. Results the study describes overall, beyond this receptor: Because no donor provided both pre-pandemic and post-infection samples, tracing the source of pre-existing responses was limited. In about 60% of donors, memory CD4+ clonotypes turned up that crossrecognized SARS-CoV-2 and at least one common cold coronavirus spike. Sequencing naive versus memory cells indicated that the assay picks up memory recall responses, not primary responses primed during culture. Compared with monoreactive clones, crossreactive clones had significantly weaker SARS-CoV-2-driven expansion, a result consistent with antigenic imprinting. Since the crossreactivity analysis centred on spike protein, crossreactivity against other viral proteins was not assessed. Small numbers of patients and of tested TCRs were a limitation of the study.

Survey-level immunoSEQ TCR-beta sequencing was performed on DNA from CEF-cultured naive and memory CD4+ T cells. The source study handled its data this way. During preprocessing, nonproductive sequences were removed, along with CDR3s that did not begin with C, did not end with F or W, or were shorter than 7 amino acids. The MANAFEST web app was used to call antigen-specific clonotypes on the basis of expansion compared with the reference and with other culture wells. A clone was considered positive if significant expansion relative to the reference culture was observed in 2 of 3 replicate wells at an FDR below 0.05. A further requirement for positive clones was significant expansion compared with all other tandem wells, along with an odds ratio above 5. Cultured and uncultured naive and memory CD4+ repertoires were searched for previously identified spike- and CEF-reactive CDR3s. Pairwise Levenshtein distance, computed with the stringdist R package after three terminal residues were trimmed from each end, was used as the measure of CDR3 homology. TCRdb re-hosts the immuneACCESS table, in-frame sequences only. Its copies lack some clones; in the studies checked, an unresolved V gene accounts for under half of them, and the cause for the rest is not known. V, J and clone size are taken as reported in that table, and D and trimming were inferred from the DNA itself. The sample records about 38,000 clones, under 85% of which are singletons. The ten largest clones represent just over 20% of the sample.

To separate naive from memory CD4+ T cells, cryopreserved PBMCs first underwent CD4 enrichment and then EasySep naive CD4+ T cell enrichment. For roughly ten days, about 10^5 sorted naive or memory CD4+ T cells were cultured together with CEF peptides and T cell-depleted PBMCs at a 1:1 ratio. Each peptide culture condition was generally run in triplicate replicate wells. Ficoll-Paque PLUS gradient centrifugation was used to isolate PBMCs from either whole blood or leukapheresis product. The PBMCs went either fresh into the expansion assay or into cryopreservation at -140 degrees C. The QIAamp Micro DNA Kit was used to extract genomic DNA from the CD4+ T cells. As encoded in the germline V gene (reference sequence), CDR1 is DFQATT while CDR2 is SNEGSKA. The CDR3 numbers 11 residues from cysteine through phenylalanine. Of all the DNA, just the CDR3 is kept, 33 bases in frame from base 1. Relative to germline, V is 3 bases shorter and J is 3 bases shorter, with 6 bases between their ends.

With respect to this clone: Its binding antigen is unknown. No much larger clone is present one base from it, and per-base qualities are unavailable.

This chain is built from TRBV20-1 and TRBJ2-7; the D gene is not confidently resolved. Source material: memory CD4+ T cells from PBMCs, cultured in vitro. What this sample's cell subset or site label stands for: memory (non-naive) CD4+ T cells. The sequence came from an adult with COVID-19. The bases read TGCAGTGCTAGTAGAAACTACGAGCAGTACTTC. Its product reads: CSASRNYEQYF.